These T cell receptor beta chains were read from a single sample in a study of blood T cell repertoires in COVID-19. Sequencing used immunoSEQ multiplex PCR; TCRdb keeps in-frame clones, though not all of them. The data show 100,000 to 150,000 clones, with approximately 85% seen just once and 5% to 7.5% held by the top ten. Sequenced input: peripheral blood. These receptors were taken from a man at least 80 years old with active or convalescent COVID-19. The CDR3 runs from the conserved cysteine through the conserved F or W. A D gene is named only where the DNA matches it firmly. Rows give clone size only sometimes, using once, few, many, or a class for an expanded clone.

j_call d_call v_call cdr3_length clone_size cdr3_aa cdr3_nt
TRBJ2-7 TRBD2 TRBV10-3 13 . CAIRTSGTYEQYF TGTGCCATTAGGACTAGCGGAACTTACGAGCAGTACTTC
TRBJ1-5 . TRBV4-2 16 . CASSQDQAGVGQPQHF TGTGCCAGCAGCCAAGATCAGGCAGGGGTAGGTCAGCCCCAGCATTTT
TRBJ2-1 . TRBV24-1 13 . CATSGTYFNEQFF TGTGCCACCAGTGGCACCTACTTCAATGAGCAGTTCTTC
TRBJ1-1 TRBD1 TRBV5-1 15 . CASSGHGTGQTEAFF TGCGCCAGCAGCGGCCACGGGACAGGCCAAACTGAAGCTTTCTTT
TRBJ1-2 . TRBV23-1 12 . CASSPSEYGYTF TGCGCCAGCAGCCCCAGTGAATATGGCTACACCTTC
TRBJ1-6 TRBD1 TRBV5-1 14 few CASNLGQGNSPLHF TGCGCCAGCAACCTGGGACAGGGTAATTCACCCCTCCACTTT
TRBJ2-7 . TRBV3-1/TRBV3-2 16 . CASSQDRRGGRYEQYF TGTGCCAGCAGCCAAGACAGGAGGGGCGGTCGCTACGAGCAGTACTTC
TRBJ1-5 TRBD1 TRBV7-9 16 . CASSLAQGTGSQPQHF TGTGCCAGCAGCTTAGCGCAAGGGACAGGTAGTCAGCCCCAGCATTTT
TRBJ1-2 TRBD1 TRBV18 14 . CASSQTGGSYGYTF TGTGCCAGCTCACAGACAGGGGGTTCGTATGGCTACACCTTC
TRBJ2-7 TRBD2 TRBV7-2 17 . CASSLGATGTSHYEQYF TGTGCCAGCAGCTTAGGGGCGACCGGGACTAGTCACTACGAGCAGTACTTC